This record covers a single T cell receptor beta chain. J was trimmed by 7 bases and V by 1 base; bases with no gene match: 8. The CDR3 extends over 16 amino acids. From germline, CDR1 is SEHNR and CDR2 FQNEAQ (reference sequence). These data belong to a study of Tregs in tolerant kidney transplant recipients. Study-level background: Mixed chimerism was transient after nonmyeloablative marrow transplants from related graft donors.

TCRdb keeps only in-frame clones here, not all; method: immunoSEQ multiplex PCR. Of some 66,000 clones listed, 80% to 95% are singletons. This chain connects TRBV7-9 to TRBJ2-1, with 9 bases matching TRBD2. This TCR was recovered from a human donor who received a combined kidney and bone marrow transplant. The sample consisted of CD8+ T cells from blood, taken before the transplant. The CDR3, as DNA: TGTGCCAGCAGCTTAGTGTCGGCGGGGGGGCGGAATGAGCAGTTCTTC. It encodes CASSLVSAGGRNEQFF.